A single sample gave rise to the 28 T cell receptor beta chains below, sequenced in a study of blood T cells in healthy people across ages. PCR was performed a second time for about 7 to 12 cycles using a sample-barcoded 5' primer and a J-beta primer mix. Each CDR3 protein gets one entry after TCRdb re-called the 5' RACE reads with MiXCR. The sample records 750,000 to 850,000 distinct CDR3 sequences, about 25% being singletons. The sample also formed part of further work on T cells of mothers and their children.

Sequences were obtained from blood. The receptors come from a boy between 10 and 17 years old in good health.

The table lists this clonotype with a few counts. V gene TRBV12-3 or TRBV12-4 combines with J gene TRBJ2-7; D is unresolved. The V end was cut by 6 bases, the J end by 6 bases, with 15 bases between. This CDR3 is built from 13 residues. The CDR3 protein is CASSPMGSGEQYF. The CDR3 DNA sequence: TGTGCCAGCAGCCCGATGGGATCGGGCGAGCAGTACTTC.

Here the CDR3 DNA reads TGTGCCAGCAGCTTAATCGCCGGGAGTTCCGGGGAGCTGTTTTTT. Residues: CASSLIAGSSGELFF. The V call is TRBV7-3, the J call TRBJ2-2, with D tentatively TRBD2 (6 bases). This CDR3 has 15 residues. Germline assignment: CDR1 SGHTA and CDR2 FQGTGA. V dropped 1 base and J dropped 6 bases, with 12 bases sitting between them.

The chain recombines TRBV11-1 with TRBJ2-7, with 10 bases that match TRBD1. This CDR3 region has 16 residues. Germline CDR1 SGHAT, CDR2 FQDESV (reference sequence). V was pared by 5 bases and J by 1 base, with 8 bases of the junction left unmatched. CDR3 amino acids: CASSTGQGGRSYEQYF. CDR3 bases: TGTGCCAGCAGCACCGGACAGGGGGGGAGGTCCTACGAGCAGTACTTC. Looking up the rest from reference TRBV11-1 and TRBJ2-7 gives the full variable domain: EAEVAQSPRYKITEKSQAVAFWCDPISGHATLYWYRQILGQGPELLVQFQDESVVDDSQLPKDRFSAERLKGVDSTLKIQPAELGDSAMYLCASSTGQGGRSYEQYFGPGTRLTVT.

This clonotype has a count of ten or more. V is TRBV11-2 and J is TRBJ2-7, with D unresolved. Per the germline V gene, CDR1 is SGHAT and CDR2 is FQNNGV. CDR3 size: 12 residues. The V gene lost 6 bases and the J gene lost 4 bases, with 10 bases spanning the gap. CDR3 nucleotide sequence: TGTGCCAGCAGTGAAAGGCAGTACGAGCAGTACTTC. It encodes CASSERQYEQYF. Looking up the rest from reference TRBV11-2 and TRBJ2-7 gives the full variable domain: EAGVAQSPRYKIIEKRQSVAFWCNPISGHATLYWYQQILGQGPKLLIQFQNNGVVDDSQLPKDRFSAERLKGVDSTLKIQPAKLEDSAVYLCASSERQYEQYFGPGTRLTVT.

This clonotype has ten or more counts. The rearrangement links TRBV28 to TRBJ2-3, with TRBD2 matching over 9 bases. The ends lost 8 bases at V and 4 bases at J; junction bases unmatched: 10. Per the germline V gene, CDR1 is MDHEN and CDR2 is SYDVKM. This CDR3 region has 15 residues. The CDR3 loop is CASGRGGREADTQYF. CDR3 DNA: TGTGCCAGCGGCCGTGGCGGGAGGGAAGCAGATACGCAGTATTTT.

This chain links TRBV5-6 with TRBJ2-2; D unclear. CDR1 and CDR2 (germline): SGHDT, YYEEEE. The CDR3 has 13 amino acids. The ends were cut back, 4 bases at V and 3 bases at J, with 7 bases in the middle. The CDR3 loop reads CASSHSDTGELFF. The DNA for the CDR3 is TGTGCCAGCAGCCACAGCGACACCGGGGAGCTGTTTTTT.

CDR3 nucleotides: TGTGCCAGCATGGGCGGGAGTGCCTACAATGAGCAGTTCTTC. Translating it yields CASMGGSAYNEQFF. The chain uses TRBV28 and TRBJ2-1, with 7 positions matching TRBD2. This CDR3 region has 14 residues. Germline values: CDR1 MDHEN, CDR2 SYDVKM. V lost 7 bases, J lost 2 bases, and 5 bases stayed unmatched.

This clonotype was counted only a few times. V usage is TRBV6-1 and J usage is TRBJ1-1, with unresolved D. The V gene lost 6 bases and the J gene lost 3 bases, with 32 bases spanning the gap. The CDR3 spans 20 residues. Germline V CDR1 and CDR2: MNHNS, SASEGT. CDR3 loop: CASRKGQTNKAGWADTEAFF. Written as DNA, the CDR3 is TGTGCCAGCAGGAAGGGCCAGACCAATAAGGCCGGTTGGGCTGACACTGAAGCTTTCTTT.

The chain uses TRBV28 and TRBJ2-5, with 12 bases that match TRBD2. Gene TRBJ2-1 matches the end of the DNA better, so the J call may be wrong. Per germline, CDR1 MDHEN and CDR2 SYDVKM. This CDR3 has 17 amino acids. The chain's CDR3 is CASSGVLAGGFYNEQFF. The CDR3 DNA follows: TGTGCCAGCAGTGGGGTTCTAGCGGGAGGGTTCTACAATGAGCAGTTCTTC.

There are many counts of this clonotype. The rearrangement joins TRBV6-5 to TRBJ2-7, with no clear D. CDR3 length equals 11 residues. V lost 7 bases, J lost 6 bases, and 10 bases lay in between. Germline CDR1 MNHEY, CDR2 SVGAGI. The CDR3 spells CASKRGGEQYF. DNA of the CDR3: TGTGCCAGCAAGCGAGGTGGCGAGCAGTACTTC.

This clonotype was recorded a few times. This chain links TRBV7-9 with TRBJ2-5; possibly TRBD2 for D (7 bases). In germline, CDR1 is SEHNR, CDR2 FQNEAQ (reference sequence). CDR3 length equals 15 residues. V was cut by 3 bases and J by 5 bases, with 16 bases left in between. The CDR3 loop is CASSLIGGGPETQYF. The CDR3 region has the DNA TGTGCCAGCAGCTTGATCGGCGGGGGCCCGGAGACCCAGTACTTC. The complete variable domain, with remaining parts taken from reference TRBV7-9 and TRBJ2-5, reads DTGVSQNPRHKITKRGQNVTFRCDPISEHNRLYWYRQTLGQGPEFLTYFQNEAQLEKSRLLSDRFSAERPKGSFSTLEIQRTEQGDSAMYLCASSLIGGGPETQYFGPGTRLLVL.

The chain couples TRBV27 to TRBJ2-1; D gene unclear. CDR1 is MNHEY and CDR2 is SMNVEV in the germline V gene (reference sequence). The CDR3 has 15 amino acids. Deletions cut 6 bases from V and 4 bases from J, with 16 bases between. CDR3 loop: CASRREVGSYNEQFF. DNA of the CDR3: TGTGCCAGCAGGCGTGAGGTCGGGTCGTACAATGAGCAGTTCTTC.

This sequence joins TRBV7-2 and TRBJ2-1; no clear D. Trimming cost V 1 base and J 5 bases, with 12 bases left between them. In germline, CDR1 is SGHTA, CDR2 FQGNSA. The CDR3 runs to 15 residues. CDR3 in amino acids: CASSLGSQYNNEQFF. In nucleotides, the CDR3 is TGTGCCAGCAGCTTAGGCTCCCAGTATAACAATGAGCAGTTCTTC.

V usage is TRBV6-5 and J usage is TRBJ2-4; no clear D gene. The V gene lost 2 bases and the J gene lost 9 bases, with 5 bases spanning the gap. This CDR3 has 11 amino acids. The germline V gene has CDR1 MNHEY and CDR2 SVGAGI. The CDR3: CASSYIGIQYF. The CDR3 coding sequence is TGTGCCAGCAGTTACATAGGCATTCAGTACTTC.

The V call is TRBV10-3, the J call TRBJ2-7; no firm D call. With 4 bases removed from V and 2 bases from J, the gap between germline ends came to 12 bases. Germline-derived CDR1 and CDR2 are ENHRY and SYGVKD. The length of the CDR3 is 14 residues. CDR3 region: CAISVVEQTYEQYF. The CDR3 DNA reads TGTGCCATCAGTGTGGTGGAACAGACCTACGAGCAGTACTTC.

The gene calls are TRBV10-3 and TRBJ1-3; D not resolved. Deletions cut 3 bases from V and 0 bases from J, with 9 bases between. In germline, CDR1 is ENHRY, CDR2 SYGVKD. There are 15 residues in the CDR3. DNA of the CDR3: TGTGCCATCAGTGAAGGGAGCCACTCTGGAAACACCATATATTTT. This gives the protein CAISEGSHSGNTIYF.

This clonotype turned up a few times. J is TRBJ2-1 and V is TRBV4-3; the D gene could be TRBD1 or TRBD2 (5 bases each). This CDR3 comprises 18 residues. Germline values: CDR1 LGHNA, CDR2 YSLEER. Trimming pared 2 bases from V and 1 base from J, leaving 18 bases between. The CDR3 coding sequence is TGCGCCAGCAGCCAAAGAGCCCCCCGGGACCCATCCTACAATGAGCAGTTCTTC. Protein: CASSQRAPRDPSYNEQFF.

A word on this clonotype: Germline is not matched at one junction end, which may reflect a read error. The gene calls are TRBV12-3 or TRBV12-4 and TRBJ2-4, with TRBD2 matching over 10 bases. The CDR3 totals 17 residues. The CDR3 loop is CTSSLTSSGSTKNIQYF. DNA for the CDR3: TGTACCAGCAGTTTAACCTCTAGCGGGAGTACTAAAAACATTCAGTACTTC.

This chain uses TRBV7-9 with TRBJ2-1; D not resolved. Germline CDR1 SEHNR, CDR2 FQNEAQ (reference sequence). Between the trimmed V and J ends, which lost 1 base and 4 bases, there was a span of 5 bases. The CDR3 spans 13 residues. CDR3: CASSLVEYNEQFF. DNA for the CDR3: TGTGCCAGCAGCTTAGTAGAGTACAATGAGCAGTTCTTC.

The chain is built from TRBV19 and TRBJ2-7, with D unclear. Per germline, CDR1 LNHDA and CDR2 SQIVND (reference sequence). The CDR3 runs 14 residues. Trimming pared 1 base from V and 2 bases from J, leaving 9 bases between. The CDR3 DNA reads TGTGCCAGTAGTATAGGTGGTTCCCCCTACGAGCAGTACTTC. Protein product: CASSIGGSPYEQYF.

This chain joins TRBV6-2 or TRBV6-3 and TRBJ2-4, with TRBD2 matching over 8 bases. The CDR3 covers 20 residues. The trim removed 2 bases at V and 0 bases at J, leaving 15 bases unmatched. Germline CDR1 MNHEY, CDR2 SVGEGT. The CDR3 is CASSYERSTSGDIAKNIQYF. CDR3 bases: TGTGCCAGCAGTTACGAAAGAAGTACTAGCGGAGACATAGCCAAAAACATTCAGTACTTC.

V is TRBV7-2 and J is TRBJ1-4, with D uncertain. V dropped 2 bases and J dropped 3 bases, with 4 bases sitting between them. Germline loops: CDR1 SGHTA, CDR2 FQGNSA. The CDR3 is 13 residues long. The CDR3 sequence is CASSLFSNEKLFF. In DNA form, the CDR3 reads TGTGCCAGCAGCTTATTCTCTAATGAAAAACTGTTTTTT.

The chain's CDR3 is CASSTTRTLGSEKLFF. The CDR3 nucleotides read TGTGCCAGCAGCACGACCCGGACCCTCGGGAGTGAAAAACTGTTTTTT. The chain combines TRBV7-2 with TRBJ1-4; D gene uncertain. The length of the CDR3 is 16 residues. Germline assignment: CDR1 SGHTA and CDR2 FQGNSA. Trimming stripped 5 bases from V and 7 bases from J, with 20 bases between.

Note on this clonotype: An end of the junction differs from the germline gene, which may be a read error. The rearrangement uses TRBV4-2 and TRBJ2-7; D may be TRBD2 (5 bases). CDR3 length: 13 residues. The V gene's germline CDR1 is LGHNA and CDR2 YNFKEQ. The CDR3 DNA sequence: TGTACCAGCAGCCAAGGCGCGGGTATGGAGCAGTACTTC. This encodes CTSSQGAGMEQYF.

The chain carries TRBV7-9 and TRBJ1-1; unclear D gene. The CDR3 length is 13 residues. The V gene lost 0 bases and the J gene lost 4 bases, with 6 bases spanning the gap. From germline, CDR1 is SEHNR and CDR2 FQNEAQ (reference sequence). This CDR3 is CASSLATSTEAFF. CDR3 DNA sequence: TGTGCCAGCAGCTTAGCTACATCCACTGAAGCTTTCTTT.

The CDR3 coding sequence is TGTGCCAGCAGTAGTCGGGCGGGCTACGAGCAGTACTTC. Its translation is CASSSRAGYEQYF. This sequence joins TRBV27 and TRBJ2-7, with a tentative D call TRBD2 (5 bases). The germline V gene encodes CDR1 MNHEY and CDR2 SMNVEV (reference sequence). With 5 bases removed from V and 3 bases from J, the gap between germline ends came to 11 bases. The CDR3 loop spans 13 amino acids.

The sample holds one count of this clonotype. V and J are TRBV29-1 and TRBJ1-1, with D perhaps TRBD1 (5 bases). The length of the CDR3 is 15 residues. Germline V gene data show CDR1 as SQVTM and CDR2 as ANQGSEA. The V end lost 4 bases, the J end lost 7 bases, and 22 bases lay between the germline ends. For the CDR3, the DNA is TGCAGCGTTGCAGGCACTGTATATAGGGGCGGTGAAGCTTTCTTT. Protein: CSVAGTVYRGGEAFF.

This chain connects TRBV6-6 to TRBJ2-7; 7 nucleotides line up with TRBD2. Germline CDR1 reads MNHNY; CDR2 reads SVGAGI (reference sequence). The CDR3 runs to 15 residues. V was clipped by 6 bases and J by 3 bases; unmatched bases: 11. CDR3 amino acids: CASSDSAGVNYEQYF. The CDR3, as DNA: TGTGCCAGCAGCGACTCGGCGGGGGTGAACTACGAGCAGTACTTC.